This passage covers 11 T cell receptor beta chains from one sample sequenced in a study of CD8+CD57+ T cells in acquired aplastic anemia. For sequencing, patients were chosen who had shown expansion of CD8+CD57+ cells by flow cytometry. Genomic DNA, the template, was used for profiling of the TCR beta VDJ and CDR3. TCRdb called the reads again in MiXCR, with one record for every CDR3 protein. The sample includes some 170,000 distinct CDR3 sequences, more than 60% of them seen just once. The sequencing sample was made of sorted CD4+, CD8+, or CD8+CD57+ T cells (not recorded which) from PBMCs. The receptors stem from a human donor with aplastic anemia.

The table lists this clonotype with many counts. The chain employs TRBV27 and TRBJ1-1; 7 bases map to TRBD1. The germline gives CDR1 MNHEY, CDR2 SMNVEV (reference sequence). With 5 bases clipped from V and 0 bases from J, the junction kept 6 bases outside the gene matches. This CDR3 comprises 15 residues. CDR3 in DNA: TGTGCCAGCAGTCTAGGGACAGCCCTGAACACTGAAGCTTTCTTT. This sequence encodes CASSLGTALNTEAFF.

This rearrangement joins TRBV24-1 to TRBJ2-2, with 10 positions matching TRBD1. V dropped 4 bases and J dropped 6; count of bases not matched to a gene: 7. CDR1 KGHDR and CDR2 SFDVKD come from the germline V gene. The CDR3 is made up of 16 amino acids. Here the CDR3 reads CATSDQDRGYSGELFF. The CDR3 bases are TGTGCCACCAGTGACCAGGACAGGGGGTATTCCGGGGAGCTGTTTTTT.

Points on this clonotype: The junction differs from germline at one of its ends, possibly a read error. V is TRBV6-4 and J is TRBJ2-3, with 12 bases that match TRBD2. Germline CDR1 reads MRHNA; CDR2 reads SNTAGT. The CDR3 has 14 amino acids. As DNA, the CDR3 is TGTGCCAGCAGTGGGACTAGCGGGGCAGATACACAGTATTTT. It encodes CASSGTSGADTQYF.

J is TRBJ1-6 and V is TRBV2; tentative D call: TRBD1 (6 bases). The V gene lost 6 bases and the J gene lost 7 bases, with 10 bases spanning the gap. Germline CDR1 reads SNHLY; CDR2 reads FYNNEI. The CDR3 has 13 residues. CDR3 sequence (DNA): TGTGCCAGCAGCTTGGACAGAAATTCACCCCTCCACTTT. It codes for CASSLDRNSPLHF.

The chain couples TRBV19 to TRBJ1-2, with no clear D. Germline values: CDR1 LNHDA, CDR2 SQIVND (reference sequence). The CDR3 extends over 15 amino acids. The V and J ends lost 9 bases and 0 bases respectively, with 17 bases between them. The CDR3 loop is CASSQEQLANYGYTF. For the CDR3, the DNA is TGTGCCAGCAGCCAAGAGCAGCTAGCTAACTATGGCTACACCTTC.

The V gene is TRBV15, the J gene TRBJ1-1, with D unresolved. Germline CDR1 LNHNV, CDR2 YYDKDF (reference sequence). The CDR3 is 17 amino acids. The germline V and J ends were trimmed by 0 bases and 0 bases, with 14 bases remaining between them. CDR3 in DNA: TGTGCCACCAGCAGAGATTACGAGGGCCTCTTGAACACTGAAGCTTTCTTT. This sequence encodes CATSRDYEGLLNTEAFF.

The chain joins TRBV24-1 to TRBJ2-3, with D uncertain. The CDR3 runs to 14 residues. Germline lookup yields CDR1 KGHDR and CDR2 SFDVKD. The V and J ends lost 4 bases and 2 bases respectively, with 9 bases between them. The DNA for the CDR3 is TGTGCCACCAGTGAAGTCTTATACACAGATACGCAGTATTTT. Translated: CATSEVLYTDTQYF.

This clonotype was seen more than once but under ten times. The rearrangement uses TRBV7-9 and TRBJ1-2; D not certain. Germline-derived CDR1 and CDR2 are SEHNR and FQNEAQ (reference sequence). This CDR3 is 16 amino acids long. V was shortened by 2 bases and J by 2 bases, with 15 bases between the two germline ends. The CDR3 loop is CASSLNVGGPNYGYTF. The CDR3 nucleotides are TGTGCCAGCAGCTTAAACGTAGGAGGACCAAACTATGGCTACACCTTC.

The CDR3 sequence: CASSERGRDNEQFF. CDR3 coding DNA: TGTGCCAGCAGTGAACGTGGTCGAGACAATGAGCAGTTCTTC. V and J are TRBV2 and TRBJ2-1; no clear D. The V end was cut by 2 bases, the J end by 5 bases, with 10 bases between. The V gene's germline CDR1 is SNHLY and CDR2 FYNNEI. The CDR3 is made up of 14 amino acids.

J is TRBJ2-7 and V is TRBV11-2, with a tentative D call TRBD2 (5 bases). CDR3 length: 15 residues. Germline CDR1 is SGHAT and CDR2 is FQNNGV. Deletions cut 3 bases from V and 2 bases from J, with 14 bases between. The CDR3 here is CASSLSPRETYEQYF. The CDR3 nucleotides read TGTGCCAGCAGCTTGTCACCGAGGGAGACCTACGAGCAGTACTTC.

V and J are TRBV7-9 and TRBJ2-3; 10 bases agree with TRBD2. V lost 4 bases and J lost 1; bases outside the gene matches: 2. Germline CDR1 SEHNR, CDR2 FQNEAQ (reference sequence). The length of the CDR3 is 15 residues. The CDR3 DNA reads as TGTGCCAGCAGCTACGGGACTAGCGGCACAGATACGCAGTATTTT. Protein sequence: CASSYGTSGTDTQYF. The full variable domain, completed using reference TRBV7-9 and TRBJ2-3, is DTGVSQNPRHKITKRGQNVTFRCDPISEHNRLYWYRQTLGQGPEFLTYFQNEAQLEKSRLLSDRFSAERPKGSFSTLEIQRTEQGDSAMYLCASSYGTSGTDTQYFGPGTRLTVL.